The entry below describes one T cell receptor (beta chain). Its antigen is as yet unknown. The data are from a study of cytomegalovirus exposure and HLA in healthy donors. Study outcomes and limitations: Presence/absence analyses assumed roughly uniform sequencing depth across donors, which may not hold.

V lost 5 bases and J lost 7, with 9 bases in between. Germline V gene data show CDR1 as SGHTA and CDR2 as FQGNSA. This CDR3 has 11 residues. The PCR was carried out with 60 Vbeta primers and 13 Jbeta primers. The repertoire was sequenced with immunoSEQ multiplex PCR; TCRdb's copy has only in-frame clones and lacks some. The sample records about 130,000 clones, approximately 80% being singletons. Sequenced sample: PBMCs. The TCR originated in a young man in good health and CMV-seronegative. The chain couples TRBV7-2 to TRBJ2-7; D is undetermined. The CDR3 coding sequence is TGTGCCAGCAGCCGCGGTGGGGAGCAGTACTTC. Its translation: CASSRGGEQYF.